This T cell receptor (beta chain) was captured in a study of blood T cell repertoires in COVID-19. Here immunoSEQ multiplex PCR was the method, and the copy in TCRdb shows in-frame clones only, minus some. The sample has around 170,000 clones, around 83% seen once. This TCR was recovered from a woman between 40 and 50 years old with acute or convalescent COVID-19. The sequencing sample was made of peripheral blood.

Written as DNA, the CDR3 is TGTGCCAGCACCCTCCCGGGACAAACCTACGAGCAGTACTTC. This encodes CASTLPGQTYEQYF. The chain uses TRBV2 and TRBJ2-7; TRBD1 might be the D (6 bases). Germline V gene sequence: CDR1 SNHLY, CDR2 FYNNEI. The germline V and J ends were trimmed by 7 bases and 2 bases, with 15 bases remaining between them. The CDR3 loop spans 14 amino acids.